These T cell receptor beta chains were read from a single sample in a study of identical twins. TCRdb ran MiXCR on the 5' RACE reads and lists one entry per CDR3 protein. This table has approximately 1.8 million distinct CDR3 sequences, around 33% appearing once. Sequenced material: cord blood. All receptors derive from a newborn girl in good health. Each CDR3 is given with its conserved first and last residue. A D gene is named only where the DNA matches it firmly. Only part of the rows carry a size: once, few, many, or a class if the clone is expanded.

cdr3_aa,cdr3_nt,j_call,clone_size,v_call,d_call
CASSYPSGTGDTQYF,TGTGCCAGCAGTTACCCTAGCGGGACAGGAGATACGCAGTATTTT,TRBJ2-3,many,TRBV6-5,-
CASSLRQGRTEAFF,TGTGCCAGCAGTCTAAGACAGGGTCGGACTGAAGCTTTCTTT,TRBJ1-1,-,TRBV6-2/TRBV6-3,TRBD1
CASSLQGVDYTF,TGTGCCAGCAGCTTACAGGGGGTTGACTACACCTTC,TRBJ1-2,-,TRBV7-9,TRBD1
CASSGTDQYGYTF,TGTGCCAGCAGCGGGACGGATCAATATGGCTACACCTTC,TRBJ1-2,few,TRBV5-6,-
CSVSTGYEQYF,TGCAGCGTCTCGACAGGCTACGAGCAGTACTTC,TRBJ2-7,few,TRBV29-1,-
CASSLSVVNNNEQFF,TGTGCCAGCAGTTTATCGGTAGTCAACAACAATGAGCAGTTCTTC,TRBJ2-1,-,TRBV27,-
CATSDFGNYSYTF,TGTGCCACCAGTGATTTTGGCAACTATAGCTACACCTTC,TRBJ1-2,-,TRBV24-1,-
CSVGGFQETQYF,TGCAGCGTTGGGGGGTTCCAAGAGACCCAGTACTTC,TRBJ2-5,many,TRBV29-1,-
CASSLGSGGETTEAFF,TGCGCCAGCAGCTTGGGTTCAGGGGGCGAGACGACTGAAGCTTTCTTT,TRBJ1-1,few,TRBV5-1,TRBD1
CASSSRMSGREDTQYF,TGTGCCAGCAGTTCCCGTATGAGTGGGAGGGAAGATACGCAGTATTTT,TRBJ2-3,few,TRBV12-3/TRBV12-4,TRBD2
CASSSLAGPLQETQYF,TGTGCCAGCAGTTCGTTAGCGGGACCCCTCCAAGAGACCCAGTACTTC,TRBJ2-5,few,TRBV2,TRBD2
CASSIGQSYGYTF,TGTGCCAGTAGTATAGGCCAGAGCTATGGCTACACCTTC,TRBJ1-2,-,TRBV19,-
CASRFRAGESCNEQFF,TGTGCCAGCAGATTCCGAGCGGGGGAGTCCTGCAATGAGCAGTTCTTC,TRBJ2-1,-,TRBV7-2,TRBD2